What follows is one T cell receptor beta chain and its context. Antigen specificity is unknown. Primers: 60 Vbeta forward and 13 Jbeta reverse. Source study methods: A later analysis tallied approximately 80 million unique TCR beta chains, roughly 11 million of them shared. TCRdb's table, derived via immunoSEQ multiplex PCR, lists solely in-frame clones and lacks some. Clonal size and the V and J genes are those of that table, whereas D and trimming came from the DNA. Of around 130,000 clones in the sample, about 80% were seen once. This entry belongs to a study of cytomegalovirus exposure and HLA in healthy donors. Study-wide findings and caveats: There were around 160 TCR beta chains listed as cytomegalovirus-associated. CMV serostatus alone was available as immune exposure information.

Trimming removed 5 bases from V and 4 bases from J; junction bases left unmatched: 6. CDR1 GTSNPN and CDR2 SVGIG come from the germline V gene (reference sequence). The CDR3 consists of 14 residues. The source of this sequence is a man between 18 and 35 years old in good health and CMV-seronegative. The rearrangement uses TRBV30 and TRBJ2-5; TRBD2 agrees at 11 bases. The sample comprised PBMCs. CDR3 loop: CAWEPGLAVETQYF. The CDR3 coding sequence is TGTGCCTGGGAACCGGGACTAGCGGTAGAGACCCAGTACTTC.